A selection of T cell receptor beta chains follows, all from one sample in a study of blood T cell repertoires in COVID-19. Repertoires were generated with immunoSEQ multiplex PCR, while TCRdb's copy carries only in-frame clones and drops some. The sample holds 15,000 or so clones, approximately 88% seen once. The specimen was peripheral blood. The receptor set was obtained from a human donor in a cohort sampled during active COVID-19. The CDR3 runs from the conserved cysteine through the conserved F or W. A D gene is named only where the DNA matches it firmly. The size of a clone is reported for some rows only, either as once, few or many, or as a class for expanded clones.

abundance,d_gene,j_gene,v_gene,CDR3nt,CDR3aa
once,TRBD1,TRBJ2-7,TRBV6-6,TGTGCCAGCAGTTACAGGCCGGGACAGGATTTTTACGAGCAGTACTTC,CASSYRPGQDFYEQYF
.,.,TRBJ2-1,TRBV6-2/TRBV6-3,TGTGCCAGCAGTTTGAGCAGGGTTGACTACAATGAGCAGTTCTTC,CASSLSRVDYNEQFF
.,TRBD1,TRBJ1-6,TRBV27,TGTGCCAGCAGACAGGGGGAATATTCACCCCTCCACTTT,CASRQGEYSPLHF
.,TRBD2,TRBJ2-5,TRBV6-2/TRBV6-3,TGTGCCAGCAGCCATCCCCTAGCGGGGGGAGAGACCCAGTACTTC,CASSHPLAGGETQYF
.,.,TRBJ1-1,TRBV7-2,TGTGCCAGCAGCTTAGGGGCTCAGGACACTGAAGCTTTCTTT,CASSLGAQDTEAFF
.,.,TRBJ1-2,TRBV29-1,TGCAGCGCTACGACCCAGGAGGGTTATGGCTACACCTTC,CSATTQEGYGYTF
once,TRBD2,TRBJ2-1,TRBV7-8,TGTGCCAGCAGCTCCCAGGCTAGCGGGGGCAATGAGCAGTTCTTC,CASSSQASGGNEQFF
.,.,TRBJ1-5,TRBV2,TGTGCCAGCACAACCATATCCGGGACAAGAGATCAGCCCCAGCATTTT,CASTTISGTRDQPQHF
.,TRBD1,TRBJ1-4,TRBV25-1,TGTGCCAGCAGTGACCGGGACAGCCCCAATGAAAAACTGTTTTTT,CASSDRDSPNEKLFF
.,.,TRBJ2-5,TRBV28,TGTGCCAGCAGTTCCCCCGGGCCAGCAGGGGAGACCCAGTACTTC,CASSSPGPAGETQYF
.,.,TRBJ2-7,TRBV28,TGTGCCAGCAGCCGACAGGTAGGAACCTACGAGCAGTACTTC,CASSRQVGTYEQYF
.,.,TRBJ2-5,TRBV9,TGTGCCAGCAGCGCTGCCGGGACACAAGAGACCCAGTACTTC,CASSAAGTQETQYF
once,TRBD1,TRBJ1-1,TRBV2,TGTGCCAGCAGTATAGATACAGGGGGCTTAACTGAAGCTTTCTTT,CASSIDTGGLTEAFF
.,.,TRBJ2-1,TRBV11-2,TGTGCCAGCAGCCGTCCAGGGCTCAATGAGCAGTTCTTC,CASSRPGLNEQFF
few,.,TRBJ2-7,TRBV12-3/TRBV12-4,TGTGCCAGCAGTTTGGAGGTCCGGGAGCAGTACTTC,CASSLEVREQYF
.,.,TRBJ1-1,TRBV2,TGTGCCAGCAGTGAACACATAAGGGGGTTGAACACTGAAGCTTTCTTT,CASSEHIRGLNTEAFF
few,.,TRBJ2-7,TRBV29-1,TGCAGCGCCGAAGGGGGTTCCGACTACGAGCAGTACTTC,CSAEGGSDYEQYF
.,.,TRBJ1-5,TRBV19,TGTGCCAGTAGTTGGAGATTCAATCAGCCCCAGCATTTT,CASSWRFNQPQHF
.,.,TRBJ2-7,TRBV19,TGTGCCAGTGGGGACTCCTCCTACGAGCAGTACTTC,CASGDSSYEQYF
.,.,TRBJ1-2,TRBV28,TGTGCCAGCAGCCCCACGGGCGGACAGTCTAACTATGGCTACACCTTC,CASSPTGGQSNYGYTF
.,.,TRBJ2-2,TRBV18,TGTGCCAGCTCACCACCGGAGAGGGTGGGGACCGGGGAGCTGTTTTTT,CASSPPERVGTGELFF
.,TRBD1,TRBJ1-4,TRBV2,TGTGCCAGCAGGACAGGGGGCATCAGGGGGGAGGAAAAACTGTTTTTT,CASRTGGIRGEEKLFF
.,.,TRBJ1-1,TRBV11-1,TGTGCCAGCACCGGCGGGCAGGTGAACACTGAAGCTTTCTTT,CASTGGQVNTEAFF
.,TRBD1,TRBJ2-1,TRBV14,TGTGCCAGCAGCCTTACTGGACAGGGGCAAGGCAATGAGCAGTTCTTC,CASSLTGQGQGNEQFF
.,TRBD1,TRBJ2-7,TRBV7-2,TGTGCCAGCAGCTTAGCTGCGGGACAGGGGATGGGCGAGCAGTACTTC,CASSLAAGQGMGEQYF
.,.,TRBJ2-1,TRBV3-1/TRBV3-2,TGTGCCAGCACCCAGATTCAGGGAACCGGTGAGCAGTTCTTC,CASTQIQGTGEQFF
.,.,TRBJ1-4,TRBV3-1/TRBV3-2,TGTGCCAGCAGCCAGTATTCATTCTGGACAGCGACTAATGAAAAACTGTTTTTT,CASSQYSFWTATNEKLFF
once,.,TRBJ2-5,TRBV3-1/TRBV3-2,TGTGCCAGCAGCCAAGATGAGGCGGGGGCCGTCCAAGAGACCCAGTACTTC,CASSQDEAGAVQETQYF
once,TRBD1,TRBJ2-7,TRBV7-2,TGTGCCAGCAGCAAACAGGGGGACAGTCTTTACGAGCAGTACTTC,CASSKQGDSLYEQYF
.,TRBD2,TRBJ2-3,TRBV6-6,TGTGCCAGCAGTCGCGGCACTAGCGGGGGCACAGATACGCAGTATTTT,CASSRGTSGGTDTQYF